This paragraph reports one T cell receptor (beta chain). The specificity of this receptor is unknown. It has no much larger one-base neighbor in the sample; base qualities were not kept. The germline V gene (reference sequence) yields GTSNPN for CDR1 and SVGIG for CDR2. The CDR3, cysteine through phenylalanine, is 13 amino acids long. Only the CDR3 part of the read is kept: 39 bases, read in frame from the first base. Ends trimmed: V by 2 bases, J by 7 bases; bases unmatched to a gene: 7. The receptor library was made with the immunoSEQ multiplex PCR assay. A mixture of 60 forward primers for TCR Vbeta segments and 13 reverse primers for TCR Jbeta segments was used in the multiplex PCR. A multiplex PCR assay on genomic DNA amplified the CDR3 region of rearranged TCR beta genes. On the Illumina HiSeq System, the amplified TCR beta libraries were sequenced as 87-base-pair reads. In the source study's methods: A later analysis counted about 76 million unique TCR beta chains across the 690 or so repertoires, and roughly 10 million of these chains were shared by at least two donors. Raw reads were error-corrected and collapsed into unique sequences with a nearest-neighbor algorithm that merged closely related sequences to remove PCR and sequencing errors. To assign V, D and J gene segments, CDR3 sequences were aligned to IMGT reference sequences. Each retained sequence needed at least a six-nucleotide match to both a V gene segment and a J gene segment. A rearrangement was called productive if the CDR3 had no stop codons and remained in frame with V and J, and every other rearrangement was called non-productive. Following IMGT convention, CDR3 was defined as the stretch from the second conserved V-encoded cysteine to the conserved J-encoded phenylalanine. The earlier analysis of about 620 of the donors excluded sequences that lacked an unambiguous match to a single V gene segment. In an earlier analysis of 587 of the donors, V segments were called functional above 56.7% productive rearrangements and were called segregating when the between-donor standard deviation exceeded 5%. A statistical classification framework was built to diagnose cytomegalovirus status from the catalog of TCR beta chain sequences. In a later analysis, TCR nucleotide sequences were compared against IMGT/GENE-DB human TR gene sequences so that V and J genes could be assigned. A later analysis assigned CDR3 sequences and most-parsimonious VDJ recombination scenarios with the TCRdist pipeline. In a later analysis, each TCR beta chain was defined by its CDR3 amino acid sequence together with its V-gene family, and reads without a unique V-gene family were excluded. A later analysis removed nearly 600 highly shared, low-generation-probability nucleotide sequences to deal with suspected cross-contamination and a sequencing artifact. For each public chain, a later analysis derived a clonal expansion index from normalized ranks of inferred template counts within each repertoire. In a later analysis, generation probabilities were computed using a VDJ recombination model fitted to out-of-frame rearrangements, and the results were checked against IGoR. In a later analysis, TCR-TCR, TCR-HLA and TCR-CMV co-occurrence was scored with hypergeometric tests, and a repertoire-size bias correction was applied to TCR pairs. A later analysis estimated false discovery rates by permuting HLA or CMV assignments 20 times. In a later analysis, co-occurring TCRs were grouped using DBSCAN, with TCRdist sequence similarity added in when clustering inside HLA-allele-positive subsets. For co-occurrence clustering, repertoires with fewer than 30,000 or more than 120,000 public chains were excluded, along with four to six repertoires with anomalous nucleotide sharing. TCRdb's version of the immuneACCESS table is confined to in-frame rearrangements and falls short of the full clone set. An unresolved V gene accounts for under half of the shortfall where checked; the remainder is of unknown origin. For V, J and clone size, that table is used; D and trimming come from the DNA. Across this sample there are under 150,000 clones, with 78% seen only once. 2.8% of the sample is taken by the ten largest.

The cohort consisted of more than 650 healthy bone marrow donors. At the time of sampling, all cohort members were nominally healthy, though unrecorded immune exposures were likely present. The donor was CMV seronegative and belonged to the group of approximately 320 seronegative cohort members. A peripheral blood sample was collected from each donor, and TCR beta sequencing was performed on peripheral blood mononuclear cells. The Qiagen DNeasy Blood Extraction Kit was used to extract genomic DNA from the blood cell samples. The sample comes from a study of cytomegalovirus exposure and HLA in healthy donors (dated by TCRdb to the late 2010s). In terms of the full investigation: According to an earlier analysis of 587 of the donors, some 180 million T cells yielded 90 million to 130 million unique TCR beta sequences and roughly 280 Gb of sequence data. Several DR-DQ haplotypes were handled as single units for association and clustering because linkage in the cohort was strong. The study combined high-throughput TCR immunosequencing, statistical association of individual TCRs with disease status, and machine learning to predict cytomegalovirus infection status. An early release that covered about 600 HLA-typed donors contained 300 to 350 gigabases of sequencing data and about 84 million unique TCR sequences. A later analysis re-examined previously published TCR beta repertoires from roughly 650 donors and added high-resolution HLA genotyping to investigate patterns of TCR occurrence. Rather than drawing on any new phenotypic data, the later analysis identified candidate immune exposures from TCR beta sequences and the way those sequences occurred across donors. A later genetic analysis used genome-wide SNP genotypes for about three fifths of the 666 donors, treating that subset as a discovery cohort. To decide whether each TCR beta V gene segment behaved as functional or pseudogenic, an earlier analysis of fewer than 750 of the donors relied on high-throughput TCR beta sequencing. The study aimed to test whether signatures of past pathogen exposure could be identified by cataloging public T cell receptors. Of the roughly 400 genotyped donors, roughly 76% were placed in the genetic ancestry cluster associated with self-reported Caucasian donors. The number of typed donors differed by locus: about 629-630 for A, B, C, DRB1 and DQB1; 522 for DQA1; roughly 600 for DPA1; and about 450 for DPB1. HLA typing covered class I and class II loci at four-digit resolution. Donor age, sex, ethnicity and CMV serostatus were compiled together with the repertoire data. The T cell repertoires of 700 or so subjects were profiled by immunosequencing and related to cytomegalovirus serostatus. All discovery cohort repertoires had been generated using a single sequencing platform. On average, roughly 250,000 unique TCR beta nucleotide sequences were sequenced per donor among 398 genotyped donors of the cohort, with 15% to 20% of those sequences being non-productive. In addition to the first cohort of approximately 650 subjects, a separate validation cohort of some 120 different subjects was used.

General findings and caveats noted by the study authors: In a later analysis, most CMV-associated TCR beta chains were found to appear HLA-restricted, with HLA associations seemingly driven largely by CMV exposure. A group of highly shared sequence variants was considered likely to be a technical artifact of the sequencing pipeline. Across donors, most TCR sequences were observed very rarely, whereas some public TCRs were present in many individuals. Correlated functional status among segregating V segments might be attributable to linkage disequilibrium, but an unknown experimental factor could not be ruled out. Because counts were too low, approximately 18 rarely observed V segments, including chromosome 9 orphons, were excluded from the earlier analysis of under 650 of the donors. In a later genetic analysis, fewer N-insertions in productive TCRs were reported among donors in an Asian-associated ancestry cluster than the 666-donor mean. The cohort was sequenced for TCR beta chains only, and without alpha or paired-chain data the features that could be detected were limited. Because HLA typing was unavailable for some donors at each locus, only the typed subset was used in association tests. For the cohort, immune exposure information was limited to CMV serostatus. In vitro tests confirmed that a few of the cytomegalovirus-associated TCR beta chains recognize cytomegalovirus antigens. In a later analysis, HLA-associated TCR beta chains showed more clonal expansion and lower generation probabilities than non-associated chains that were equally common. In the study, approximately 160 TCR beta chains were listed as associated with cytomegalovirus. Because the 87-base-pair reads could not distinguish some IMGT-functional V segments, including TRBV6-2 and TRBV6-3, those segments were excluded. According to a later analysis, TCR association rates differed among HLA loci, with DRB1 alleles showing the most associated TCRs and HLA-C alleles showing the fewest. Strong co-occurrence of HLA alleles, especially DR and DQ, made assigning TCR associations to individual alleles difficult. The authors suggested that the approach could potentially be generalized to other disease states and immunological phenotypes. An association between a missense DCLRE1C variant and V-gene and J-gene trimming of TCR beta chains was found in a later genetic analysis and replicated in an independent cohort. The presence/absence analyses assumed that sequencing depth was roughly uniform across donors, and that assumption may not be true. In a later analysis, 15,000 to 20,000 TCR beta sequences were associated with specific HLA alleles at a false discovery rate of 0.05. An earlier analysis of 450 to 750 of the donors showed that most TCR beta V segments appeared in productive rearrangements either about 87% or about 30% of the time, which broadly matched IMGT annotations. A further reported finding was that TCR beta sequences accurately predicted the HLA-A and HLA-B alleles for most subjects in the first cohort. In both the original and validation cohorts, the classifier was reported to diagnose cytomegalovirus status with high specificity and sensitivity. Several of the top co-occurrence clusters appeared to be linked to parvovirus B19, influenza, CMV and Epstein-Barr virus, according to a later analysis.

The chain links TRBV30 with TRBJ1-2; TRBD1 fits 7 bases in the junction. The receptor was isolated from a male donor in good health and CMV-seronegative. The sequencing sample was made of PBMCs. The CDR3 in this case is CAWSNRGFGGYTF. The DNA sequence is as follows: TGTGCCTGGAGTAACAGGGGTTTTGGTGGCTACACCTTC.